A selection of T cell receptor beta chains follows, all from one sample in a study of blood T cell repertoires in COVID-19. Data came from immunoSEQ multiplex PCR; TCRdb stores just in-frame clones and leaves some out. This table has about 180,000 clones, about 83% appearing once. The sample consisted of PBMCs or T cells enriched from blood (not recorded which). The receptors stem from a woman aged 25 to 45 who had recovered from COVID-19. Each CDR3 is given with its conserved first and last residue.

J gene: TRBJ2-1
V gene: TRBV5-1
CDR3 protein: CASSGTDSSYNEQFF

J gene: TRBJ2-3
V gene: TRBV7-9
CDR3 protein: CASSLVGERTDTQYF

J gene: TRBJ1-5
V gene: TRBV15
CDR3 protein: CATSRDLMAGNQPQHF

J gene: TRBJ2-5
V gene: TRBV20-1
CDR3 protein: CSASLPGETQYF

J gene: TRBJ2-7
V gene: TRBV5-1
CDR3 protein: CASSSTTDGANEQYF

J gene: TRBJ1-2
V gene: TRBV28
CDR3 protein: CASTAQGAWGYTF

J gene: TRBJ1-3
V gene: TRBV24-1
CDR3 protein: CATSRELNTIYF

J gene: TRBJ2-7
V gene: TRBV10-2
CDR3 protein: CASSEPYRVEGEYF

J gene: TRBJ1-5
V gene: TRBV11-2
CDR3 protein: CASSLAGQTYSNQPQHF

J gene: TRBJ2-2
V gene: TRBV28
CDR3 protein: CASAPTGTVGTGELFF

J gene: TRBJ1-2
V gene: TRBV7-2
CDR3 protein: CASSLGGRLPSF

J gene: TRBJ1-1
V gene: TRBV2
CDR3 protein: CASSEGSSNTEAFF

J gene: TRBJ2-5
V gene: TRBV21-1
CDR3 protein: CASSKDAGYCVPETQYF

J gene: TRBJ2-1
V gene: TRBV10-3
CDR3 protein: CAISGSYNEQFF

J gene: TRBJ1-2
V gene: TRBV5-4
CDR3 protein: CASSLLDRRMGYTF

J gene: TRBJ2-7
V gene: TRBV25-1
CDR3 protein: CASSESGQGTYEQYF

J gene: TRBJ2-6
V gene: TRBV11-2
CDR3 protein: CASSGGTGGAGGANVLTF

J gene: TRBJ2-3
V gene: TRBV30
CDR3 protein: CAWLAGGYPDTQYF

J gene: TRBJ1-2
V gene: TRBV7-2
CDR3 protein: CASSLVTGKGYTF

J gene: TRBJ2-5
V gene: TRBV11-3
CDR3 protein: CASSIPGLAGGQETQYF

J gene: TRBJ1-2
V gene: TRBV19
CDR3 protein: CASSIPGVNYGYTF

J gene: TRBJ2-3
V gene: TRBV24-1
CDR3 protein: CATSISSTDTQYF

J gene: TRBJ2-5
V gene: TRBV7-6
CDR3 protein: CASSLLAGGNNKETQYF

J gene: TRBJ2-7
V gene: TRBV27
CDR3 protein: CASSLRQSHYEQYF